This TCR beta chain was identified in a study of response to subunit inactivated influenza vaccine. General study findings and limits: T cells newly recruited by each seasonal influenza vaccination are few, the authors suggested.

One entry per CDR3 protein, called by TCRdb with MiXCR from the RT-PCR reads. This table holds roughly 700,000 distinct CDR3 sequences, 15% to 18% found once. CDR1 and CDR2 from the germline V gene are LGHNA and YSLEER. CDR3 size: 14 residues. With 4 bases clipped from V and 8 bases from J, the junction kept 3 bases outside the gene matches. On this clonotype: Its specificity is unknown.

Here the sequenced sample was PBMCs from blood, taken approximately 13 days after vaccination. V is TRBV4-3 and J is TRBJ1-6, with TRBD1 matching over 9 bases. The sequence was obtained from a man aged 50-60 years who received an inactivated influenza vaccine. The CDR3 DNA sequence: TGCGCCAGCAGCCTACAGGGGGCTCATTCACCCCTCCACTTT. As protein: CASSLQGAHSPLHF.